The 17 T cell receptor beta chains presented below share a single source sample, sequenced in a study of lymphopenia after photon versus proton radiotherapy. Assay used: immunoSEQ multiplex PCR; TCRdb lists only in-frame clones, some missing. The sample comprises about 45,000 clones, 65% to 90% of which are singletons, and about 2.2% rests with the top ten. This specimen was peripheral blood, taken from a patient treated with photon-based radiotherapy. These receptor sequences come from a man in his forties with gastric cancer.

The gene calls are TRBV25-1 and TRBJ2-2; 9 nucleotides line up with TRBD1. The CDR3 consists of 18 residues. Trimming cost V 1 base and J 4 bases; bases outside gene matches: 10. Germline V lookup: CDR1 MGHDK, CDR2 SYGVNS. CDR3 DNA sequence: TGTGCCAGCAGTGAATTTGGCTCGGACAGGGGACGCACCGGGGAGCTGTTTTTT. Its protein is CASSEFGSDRGRTGELFF.

The J gene is TRBJ1-5, the V gene TRBV2; D is uncertain. The CDR3 has 14 amino acids. The V end was cut by 1 base, the J end by 5 bases, with 9 bases between. The germline V gene has CDR1 SNHLY and CDR2 FYNNEI. The DNA of the CDR3 is TGTGCCAGCAGTGAAGAGTTACGTCATCAGCCCCAGCATTTT. The encoded protein is CASSEELRHQPQHF.

V usage is TRBV2 and J usage is TRBJ2-4; a possible D gene is TRBD1 (7 bases). Trimming stripped 6 bases from V and 2 bases from J, with 14 bases between. Germline CDR1 reads SNHLY; CDR2 reads FYNNEI. This CDR3 spans 15 amino acids. The CDR3 sequence: CASRGGGGPKNIQYF. As DNA, the CDR3 is TGTGCCAGCAGGGGAGGAGGGGGCCCCAAAAACATTCAGTACTTC.

The genes are TRBV29-1 and TRBJ1-2; D possibly corresponds to TRBD1 (5 bases). Looked up from germline, CDR1 is SQVTM and CDR2 is ANQGSEA. V was cut by 1 base and J by 4 bases, with 10 bases left in between. The CDR3 length is 13 residues. CDR3 loop: CSVEGTLAYGYTF. CDR3 sequence (DNA): TGCAGCGTTGAAGGGACACTAGCCTATGGCTACACCTTC.

V gene TRBV5-6 combines with J gene TRBJ1-2; maybe TRBD1 (5 bases). Trimming left V 0 bases short and J 6 bases short, with 9 bases between. The CDR3 is 13 amino acids. Germline values: CDR1 SGHDT, CDR2 YYEEEE. CDR3 nucleotides: TGTGCCAGCAGCTTGGTGACAGCCAATGGCTACACCTTC. Translated: CASSLVTANGYTF.

The chain has TRBV11-2 and TRBJ2-1, with TRBD2 identical over 10 bases. Germline CDR1 SGHAT, CDR2 FQNNGV. V shed 2 bases and J 8 bases; nucleotides not matched to a gene: 3. CDR3 length: 14 amino acids. CDR3 coding DNA: TGTGCCAGCAGCTTATTAGCGGGGGGCGATGAGCAGTTCTTC. Its protein product is CASSLLAGGDEQFF.

The chain recombines TRBV19 with TRBJ1-1, with a possible D match to TRBD1 (6 bases). CDR1 LNHDA and CDR2 SQIVND come from the germline V gene (reference sequence). V gave up 7 bases and J gave up 0 bases, with 12 bases separating them. The CDR3 is made up of 14 amino acids. CDR3 nucleotide sequence: TGTGCCAGTAAAACGACAGGTTTGAACACTGAAGCTTTCTTT. As protein: CASKTTGLNTEAFF.

The rearrangement uses TRBV19 and TRBJ1-1; the D is unclear. Germline V CDR1 and CDR2: LNHDA, SQIVND (reference sequence). V lost 5 bases and J 4 bases, leaving 11 bases between the germline ends. This CDR3 contains 13 residues. This CDR3 reads CASSPPVSTEAFF. The CDR3 DNA reads as TGTGCCAGTAGTCCCCCCGTGAGCACTGAAGCTTTCTTT.

The V and J genes are TRBV11-2 and TRBJ2-7, with D possibly matching TRBD1 (5 bases). Per germline, CDR1 SGHAT and CDR2 FQNNGV. This CDR3 region has 15 residues. V gave up 2 bases and J gave up 6 bases, with 17 bases separating them. CDR3 sequence: CASSLPQGKKGEQYF. CDR3 bases: TGTGCCAGCAGCTTACCCCAGGGTAAGAAGGGCGAGCAGTACTTC.

The J gene is TRBJ1-1, the V gene TRBV5-4; 8 nucleotides align to TRBD1. From germline, CDR1 is SGHNT and CDR2 YYREEE (reference sequence). This CDR3 region has 14 residues. V was clipped by 2 bases and J by 6 bases; unmatched bases: 6. The CDR3 is CASSLQGQGAEAFF. The CDR3 bases are TGTGCCAGCAGCTTACAAGGACAGGGAGCTGAAGCTTTCTTT.

This sequence joins TRBV7-9 and TRBJ1-5, with D uncertain. This CDR3 has 11 residues. V dropped 3 bases and J dropped 9 bases, with 6 bases sitting between them. Germline values: CDR1 SEHNR, CDR2 FQNEAQ (reference sequence). The CDR3 loop reads CASSFGGPQHF. In nucleotides, the CDR3 is TGTGCCAGCAGCTTCGGTGGGCCCCAGCATTTT. The whole variable domain, filled in from reference TRBV7-9 and TRBJ1-5, reads DTGVSQNPRHKITKRGQNVTFRCDPISEHNRLYWYRQTLGQGPEFLTYFQNEAQLEKSRLLSDRFSAERPKGSFSTLEIQRTEQGDSAMYLCASSFGGPQHFGDGTRLSIL.

The chain uses TRBV9 and TRBJ1-2; 8 bases fit TRBD1. CDR1 is SGDLS, CDR2 YYNGEE, per germline. The CDR3 has 14 amino acids. V shed 2 bases and J 8 bases; nucleotides not matched to a gene: 8. CDR3 sequence reads: CASSVTDRGEGYTF. As DNA, the CDR3 is TGTGCCAGCAGCGTCACAGACAGGGGAGAAGGCTACACCTTC.

The rearrangement links TRBV15 to TRBJ1-1; D call uncertain. CDR3 length: 12 residues. V dropped 8 bases and J dropped 1 base, with 8 bases sitting between them. Germline values: CDR1 LNHNV, CDR2 YYDKDF (reference sequence). In DNA form, the CDR3 reads TGTGCCACCGGGCCCGAGAACACTGAAGCTTTCTTT. This encodes CATGPENTEAFF.

The chain employs TRBV7-2 and TRBJ2-7; 9 positions match TRBD1. V trimming: 5 bases; J trimming: 5 bases; junction bases outside the gene matches: 4. The CDR3 extends over 13 amino acids. CDR1 and CDR2 (germline): SGHTA, FQGNSA. CDR3 in amino acids: CASSPRTGDEQYF. The DNA for the CDR3 is TGTGCCAGCAGCCCCCGGACAGGGGACGAGCAGTACTTC.

For this clone: The junction does not match germline at one end; this may be a read error. This sequence joins TRBV4-1 and TRBJ1-5; maybe TRBD1 (5 bases). CDR1 is MGHRA, CDR2 YSYEKL, per germline. The CDR3 runs to 15 residues. Here the CDR3 DNA reads TGCGCCAGCAGCCCCCAAGGGAGGGAAGGGGACCCCTTGTATTTT. It translates to CASSPQGREGDPLYF.

The genes are TRBV9 and TRBJ1-5; tentative D call: TRBD1 (5 bases). The CDR3 has 15 residues. Germline-derived CDR1 and CDR2 are SGDLS and YYNGEE. With 4 bases removed from V and 2 bases from J, the gap between germline ends came to 13 bases. CDR3 coding DNA: TGTGCCAGCAGCTCGGGGGGATGGGGCAATCAGCCCCAGCATTTT. This codes for CASSSGGWGNQPQHF.

The V gene is TRBV11-2, the J gene TRBJ2-7; the D gene is possibly TRBD1 (6 bases). The CDR3 covers 14 residues. V dropped 0 bases and J dropped 2 bases, with 8 bases sitting between them. Germline CDR1 SGHAT, CDR2 FQNNGV. Here the CDR3 reads CASSLDPGAYEQYF. In DNA, the CDR3 is TGTGCCAGCAGCTTAGACCCAGGGGCCTACGAGCAGTACTTC. Full variable domain (remainder filled in from reference TRBV11-2 and TRBJ2-7): EAGVAQSPRYKIIEKRQSVAFWCNPISGHATLYWYQQILGQGPKLLIQFQNNGVVDDSQLPKDRFSAERLKGVDSTLKIQPAKLEDSAVYLCASSLDPGAYEQYFGPGTRLTVT.